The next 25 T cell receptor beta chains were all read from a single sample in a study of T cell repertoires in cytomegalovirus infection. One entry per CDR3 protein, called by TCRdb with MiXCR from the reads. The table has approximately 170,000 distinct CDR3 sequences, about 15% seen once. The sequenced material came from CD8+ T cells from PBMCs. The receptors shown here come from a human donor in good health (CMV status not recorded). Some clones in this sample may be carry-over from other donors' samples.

This chain's CDR3 is CASSRRPGDTEAFF. Written as DNA, the CDR3 is TGTGCCAGCAGCCGAAGACCGGGGGACACTGAAGCTTTCTTT. The rearrangement links TRBV14 to TRBJ1-1; TRBD1 is a possible D gene (5 bases). CDR3 length equals 14 residues. V gave up 4 bases and J gave up 3 bases, with 12 bases separating them. The germline V gene encodes CDR1 SGHDN and CDR2 FVKESK.

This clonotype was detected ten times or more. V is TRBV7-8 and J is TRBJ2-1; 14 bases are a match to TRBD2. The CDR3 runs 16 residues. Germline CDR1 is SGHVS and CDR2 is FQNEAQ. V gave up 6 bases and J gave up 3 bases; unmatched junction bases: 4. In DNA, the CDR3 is TGTGCCAGCAGGAGGACTAGCGGGAGGCGCTACAATGAGCAGTTCTTC. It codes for CASRRTSGRRYNEQFF.

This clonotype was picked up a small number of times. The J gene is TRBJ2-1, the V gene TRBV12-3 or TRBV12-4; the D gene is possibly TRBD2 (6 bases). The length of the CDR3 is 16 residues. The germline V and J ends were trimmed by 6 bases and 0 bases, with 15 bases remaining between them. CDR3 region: CASSYGFGSSYNEQFF. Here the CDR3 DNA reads TGTGCCAGCAGCTATGGGTTCGGGAGCTCCTACAATGAGCAGTTCTTC.

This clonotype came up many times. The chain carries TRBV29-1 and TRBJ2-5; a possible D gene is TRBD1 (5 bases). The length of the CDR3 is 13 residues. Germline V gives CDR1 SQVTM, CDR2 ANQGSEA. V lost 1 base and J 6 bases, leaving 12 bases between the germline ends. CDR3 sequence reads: CSVEGAGFKTQYF. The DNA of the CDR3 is TGCAGCGTTGAAGGGGCAGGGTTTAAGACCCAGTACTTC. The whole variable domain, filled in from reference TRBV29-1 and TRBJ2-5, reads SAVISQKPSRDICQRGTSLTIQCQVDSQVTMMFWYRQQPGQSLTLIATANQGSEATYESGFVIDKFPISRPNLTFSTLTVSNMSPEDSSIYLCSVEGAGFKTQYFGPGTRLLVL.

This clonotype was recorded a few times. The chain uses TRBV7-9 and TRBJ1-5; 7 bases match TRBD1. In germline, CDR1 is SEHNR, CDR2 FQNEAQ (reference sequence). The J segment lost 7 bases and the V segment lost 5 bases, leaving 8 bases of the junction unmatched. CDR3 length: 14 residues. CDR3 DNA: TGTGCCAGCAGCCCAAACAGGGGTCAACAGCCCCAGCATTTT. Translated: CASSPNRGQQPQHF.

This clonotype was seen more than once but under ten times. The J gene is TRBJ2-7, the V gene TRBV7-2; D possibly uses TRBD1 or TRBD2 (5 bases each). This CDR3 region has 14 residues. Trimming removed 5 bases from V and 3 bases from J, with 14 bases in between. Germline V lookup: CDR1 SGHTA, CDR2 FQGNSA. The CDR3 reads CASSPGMGDYEQYF. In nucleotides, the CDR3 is TGTGCCAGCAGCCCAGGGATGGGGGACTACGAGCAGTACTTC.

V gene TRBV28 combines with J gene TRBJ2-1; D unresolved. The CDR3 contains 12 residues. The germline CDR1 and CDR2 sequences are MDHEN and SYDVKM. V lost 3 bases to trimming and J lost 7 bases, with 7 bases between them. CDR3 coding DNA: TGTGCCAGCAGTTTTGGACCGAATGAGCAGTTCTTC. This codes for CASSFGPNEQFF.

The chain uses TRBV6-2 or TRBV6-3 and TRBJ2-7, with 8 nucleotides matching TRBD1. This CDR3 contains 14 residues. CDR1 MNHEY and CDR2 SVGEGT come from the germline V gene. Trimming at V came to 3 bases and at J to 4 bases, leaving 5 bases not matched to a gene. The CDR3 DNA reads TGTGCCAGCAGTTATCAGGGGGCGCGGTACGAGCAGTACTTC. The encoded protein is CASSYQGARYEQYF.

The CDR3 region has the DNA TGTGCCAGCAGTTACGTCAGGACTGAAGCTTTCTTT. Encoded protein: CASSYVRTEAFF. This rearrangement joins TRBV6-2 or TRBV6-3 to TRBJ1-1; no definite D call. V was pared by 2 bases and J by 5 bases, with 6 bases between. CDR3 length equals 12 residues. The germline V gene has CDR1 MNHEY and CDR2 SVGEGT.

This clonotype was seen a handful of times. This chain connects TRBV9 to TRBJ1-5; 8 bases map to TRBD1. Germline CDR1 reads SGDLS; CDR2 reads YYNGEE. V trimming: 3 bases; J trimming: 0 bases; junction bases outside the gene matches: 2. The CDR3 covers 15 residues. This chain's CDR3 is CASSEQGVSNQPQHF. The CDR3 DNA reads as TGTGCCAGCAGCGAACAGGGGGTTAGCAATCAGCCCCAGCATTTT.

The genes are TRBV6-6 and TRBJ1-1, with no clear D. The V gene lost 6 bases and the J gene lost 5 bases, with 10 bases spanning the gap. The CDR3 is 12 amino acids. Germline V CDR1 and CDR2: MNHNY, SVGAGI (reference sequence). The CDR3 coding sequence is TGTGCCAGCAGCGGGCTGGGTACTGAAGCTTTCTTT. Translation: CASSGLGTEAFF.

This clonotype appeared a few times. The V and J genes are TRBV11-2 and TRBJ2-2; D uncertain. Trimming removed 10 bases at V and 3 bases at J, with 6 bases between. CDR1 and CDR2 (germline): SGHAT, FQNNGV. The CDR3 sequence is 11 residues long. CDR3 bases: TGTGCCACCCCCGACACCGGGGAGCTGTTTTTT. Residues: CATPDTGELFF.

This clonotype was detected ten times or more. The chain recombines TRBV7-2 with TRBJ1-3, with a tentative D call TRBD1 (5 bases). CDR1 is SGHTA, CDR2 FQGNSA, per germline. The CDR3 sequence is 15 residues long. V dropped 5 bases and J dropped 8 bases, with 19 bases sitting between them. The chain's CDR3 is CASSARDGTGDTIYF. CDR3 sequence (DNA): TGTGCCAGCAGCGCCAGGGACGGGACGGGGGACACCATATATTTT.

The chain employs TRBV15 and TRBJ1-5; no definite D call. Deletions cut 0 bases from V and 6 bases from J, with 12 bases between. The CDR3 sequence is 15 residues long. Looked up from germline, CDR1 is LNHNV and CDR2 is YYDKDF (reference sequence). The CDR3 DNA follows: TGTGCCACCAGCAGAGATCTGGTACTGCTTCAGCCCCAGCATTTT. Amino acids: CATSRDLVLLQPQHF. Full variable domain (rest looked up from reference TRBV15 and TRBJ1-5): DAMVIQNPRYQVTQFGKPVTLSCSQTLNHNVMYWYQQKSSQAPKLLFHYYDKDFNNEADTPDNFQSRRPNTSFCFLDIRSPGLGDTAMYLCATSRDLVLLQPQHFGDGTRLSIL.

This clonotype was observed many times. The chain's CDR3 is CASSYPGGSYNEQFF. The CDR3 nucleotides read TGTGCCAGCAGTTACCCCGGGGGGTCCTACAATGAGCAGTTCTTC. The chain carries TRBV6-2 or TRBV6-3 and TRBJ2-1; 7 bases map to TRBD2. The CDR3 covers 15 residues. After removal of 2 bases from V and 1 base from J, the junction contained 2 bases not matched to a gene. The germline V gene has CDR1 MNHEY and CDR2 SVGEGT.

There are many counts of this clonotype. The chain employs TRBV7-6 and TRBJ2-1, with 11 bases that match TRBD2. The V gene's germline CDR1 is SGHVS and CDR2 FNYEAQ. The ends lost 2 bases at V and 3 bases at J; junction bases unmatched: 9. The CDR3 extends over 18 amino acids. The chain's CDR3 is CASSLKAPGTSGYNEQFF. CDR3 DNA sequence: TGTGCCAGCAGCTTAAAGGCCCCCGGGACTAGCGGCTACAATGAGCAGTTCTTC.

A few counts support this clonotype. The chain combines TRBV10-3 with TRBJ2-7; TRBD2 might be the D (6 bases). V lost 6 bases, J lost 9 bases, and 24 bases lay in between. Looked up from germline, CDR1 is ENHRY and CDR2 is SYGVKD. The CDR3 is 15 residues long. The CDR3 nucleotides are TGTGCCATCAGATCGGGGGTAAAACGGGATCTCGGGCAGTACTTC. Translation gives CAIRSGVKRDLGQYF.

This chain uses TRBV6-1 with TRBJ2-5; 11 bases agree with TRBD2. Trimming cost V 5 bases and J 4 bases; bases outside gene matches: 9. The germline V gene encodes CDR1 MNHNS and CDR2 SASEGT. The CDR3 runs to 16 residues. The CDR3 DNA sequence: TGTGCCAGCAGTTCTTCCCGACTAGCGGGAAGAGAGACCCAGTACTTC. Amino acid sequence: CASSSSRLAGRETQYF.

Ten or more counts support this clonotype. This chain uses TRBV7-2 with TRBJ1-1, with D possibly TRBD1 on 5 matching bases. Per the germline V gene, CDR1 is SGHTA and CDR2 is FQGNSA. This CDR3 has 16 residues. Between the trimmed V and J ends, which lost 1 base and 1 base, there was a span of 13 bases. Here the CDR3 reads CASSLGPRGQNTEAFF. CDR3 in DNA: TGTGCCAGCAGCTTAGGCCCTAGGGGCCAGAACACTGAAGCTTTCTTT. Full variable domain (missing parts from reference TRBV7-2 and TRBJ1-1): GAGVSQSPSNKVTEKGKDVELRCDPISGHTALYWYRQSLGQGLEFLIYFQGNSAPDKSGLPSDRFSAERTGGSVSTLTIQRTQQEDSAVYLCASSLGPRGQNTEAFFGQGTRLTVV.

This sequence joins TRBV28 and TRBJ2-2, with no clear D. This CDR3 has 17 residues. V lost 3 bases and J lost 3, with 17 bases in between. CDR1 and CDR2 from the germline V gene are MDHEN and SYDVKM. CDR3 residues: CASSFSGVPIDTGELFF. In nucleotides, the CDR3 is TGTGCCAGCAGTTTTTCTGGGGTACCAATAGACACCGGGGAGCTGTTTTTT.

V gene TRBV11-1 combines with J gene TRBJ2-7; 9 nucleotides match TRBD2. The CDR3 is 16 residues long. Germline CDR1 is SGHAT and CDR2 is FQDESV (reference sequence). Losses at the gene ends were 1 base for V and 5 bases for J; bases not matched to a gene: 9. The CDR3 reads CASSLEAGGPIDEQYF. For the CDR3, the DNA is TGTGCCAGCAGCTTAGAAGCGGGGGGCCCTATTGACGAGCAGTACTTC.

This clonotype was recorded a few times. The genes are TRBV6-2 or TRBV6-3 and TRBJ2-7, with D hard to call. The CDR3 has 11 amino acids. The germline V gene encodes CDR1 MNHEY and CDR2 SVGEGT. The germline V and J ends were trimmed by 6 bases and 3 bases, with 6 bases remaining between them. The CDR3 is CASRRSYEQYF. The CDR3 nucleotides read TGTGCCAGCAGACGTAGCTACGAGCAGTACTTC.

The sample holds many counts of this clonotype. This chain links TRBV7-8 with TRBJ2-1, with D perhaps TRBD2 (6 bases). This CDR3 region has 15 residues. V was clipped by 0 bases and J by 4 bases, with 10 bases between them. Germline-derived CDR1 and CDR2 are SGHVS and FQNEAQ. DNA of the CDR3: TGTGCCAGCAGCTTAGCTCGGGACTTATACAATGAGCAGTTCTTC. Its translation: CASSLARDLYNEQFF.

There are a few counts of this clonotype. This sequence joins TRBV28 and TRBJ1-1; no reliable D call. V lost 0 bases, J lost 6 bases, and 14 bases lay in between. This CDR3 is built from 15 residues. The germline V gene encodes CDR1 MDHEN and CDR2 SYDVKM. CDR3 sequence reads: CASSLWRLLGAEAFF. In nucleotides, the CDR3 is TGTGCCAGCAGTTTATGGCGGCTACTTGGGGCTGAAGCTTTCTTT.

This CDR3 reads CAGENQGYTEAFF. CDR3 DNA sequence: TGTGCCGGAGAAAACCAGGGTTACACTGAAGCTTTCTTT. The V gene is TRBV7-6, the J gene TRBJ1-1, with a weak D call TRBD1 (5 bases). Trimming took 11 bases from V and 3 from J, leaving 16 bases between them. The CDR3 contains 13 residues. Germline V lookup: CDR1 SGHVS, CDR2 FNYEAQ.